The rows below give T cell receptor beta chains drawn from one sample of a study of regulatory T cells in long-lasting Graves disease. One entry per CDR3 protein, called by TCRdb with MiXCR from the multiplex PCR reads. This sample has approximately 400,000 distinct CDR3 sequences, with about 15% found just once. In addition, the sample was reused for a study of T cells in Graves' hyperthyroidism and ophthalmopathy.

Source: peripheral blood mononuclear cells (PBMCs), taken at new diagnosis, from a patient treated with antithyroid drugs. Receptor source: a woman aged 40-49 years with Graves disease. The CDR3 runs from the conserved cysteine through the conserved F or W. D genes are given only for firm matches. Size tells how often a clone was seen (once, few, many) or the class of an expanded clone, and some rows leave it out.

cdr3_nt: TGTGCCAGCAGCGGGGGGACAGGGGCGAGAGAGACCCAGTACTTC
cdr3_aa: CASSGGTGARETQYF
d_call: TRBD1
j_call: TRBJ2-5
v_call: TRBV11-3
clone_size: many

cdr3_nt: TGTGCCAGCAGCTTAAAGCGGGAGGGTGATACGCAGTATTTT
cdr3_aa: CASSLKREGDTQYF
d_call: TRBD2
j_call: TRBJ2-3
v_call: TRBV7-3
clone_size: many

cdr3_nt: TGTGCCACCAGCAACCACAGAGGACCTGGAAACACCATATATTTT
cdr3_aa: CATSNHRGPGNTIYF
d_call: NA
j_call: TRBJ1-3
v_call: TRBV15
clone_size: NA

cdr3_nt: TGTGCCAGCAGTTTAGGTAACCCCTACGAGCAGTACTTC
cdr3_aa: CASSLGNPYEQYF
d_call: NA
j_call: TRBJ2-7
v_call: TRBV12-3/TRBV12-4
clone_size: many

cdr3_nt: TGCGCCAGCAGCTCCCGCTGGACGGGGGGCCAAGAGACCCAGTACTTC
cdr3_aa: CASSSRWTGGQETQYF
d_call: TRBD2
j_call: TRBJ2-5
v_call: TRBV4-3
clone_size: few

cdr3_nt: TGCGCCAGCAGATATCGACAGCCGAATTCACCCCTCCACTTT
cdr3_aa: CASRYRQPNSPLHF
d_call: NA
j_call: TRBJ1-6
v_call: TRBV5-1
clone_size: many

cdr3_nt: TGTGCCATCAGTAATGGACAGAGCACAGATACGCAGTATTTT
cdr3_aa: CAISNGQSTDTQYF
d_call: NA
j_call: TRBJ2-3
v_call: TRBV10-3
clone_size: many

cdr3_nt: TGTGCCTGGAGTCTCCCCCCACCGTCGGTACTAGCGGGGAACACCGGGGAGCTGTTTTTT
cdr3_aa: CAWSLPPPSVLAGNTGELFF
d_call: TRBD2
j_call: TRBJ2-2
v_call: TRBV30
clone_size: many

cdr3_nt: TGCGCCAGCAGCTTGCGCCAGGGGATAAACTATGGCTACACCTTC
cdr3_aa: CASSLRQGINYGYTF
d_call: NA
j_call: TRBJ1-2
v_call: TRBV5-1
clone_size: few

cdr3_nt: TGTGCCAGCAGTGCCCCGTACAGGGGAAATGAGCAGTTCTTC
cdr3_aa: CASSAPYRGNEQFF
d_call: TRBD1
j_call: TRBJ2-1
v_call: TRBV2
clone_size: few

cdr3_nt: TGTGCCAGCAGCAAGGGGCTAGCGGGGCTTAATGAGCAGTTCTTC
cdr3_aa: CASSKGLAGLNEQFF
d_call: TRBD2
j_call: TRBJ2-1
v_call: TRBV5-4
clone_size: few

cdr3_nt: TGTGCCAGCAGTGATACTATGGGACTAGCGTTTGGCAATGAGCAGTTCTTC
cdr3_aa: CASSDTMGLAFGNEQFF
d_call: TRBD2
j_call: TRBJ2-1
v_call: TRBV6-1
clone_size: many

cdr3_nt: TGTGCCAGCAGTTCAACAGGTTACCCAGAGACCCAGTACTTC
cdr3_aa: CASSSTGYPETQYF
d_call: NA
j_call: TRBJ2-5
v_call: TRBV6-9
clone_size: many

cdr3_nt: TGTGCCAGCAGTTTAGGATATAGGGCAGGGGACTACGAGCAGTACTTC
cdr3_aa: CASSLGYRAGDYEQYF
d_call: NA
j_call: TRBJ2-7
v_call: TRBV28
clone_size: NA

cdr3_nt: TGCAGTGCTAATAAGGGAAGGGATTCCAAAAACATTCAGTACTTC
cdr3_aa: CSANKGRDSKNIQYF
d_call: NA
j_call: TRBJ2-4
v_call: TRBV20-1
clone_size: once

cdr3_nt: TGCGCCAGCAGTGAGGTCAACAGGGGTGGCGAGCAGTACTTC
cdr3_aa: CASSEVNRGGEQYF
d_call: TRBD1
j_call: TRBJ2-7
v_call: TRBV10-1
clone_size: many

cdr3_nt: TGTGCCAGCAGCGACGAGAGGGAGCAGTTCTTC
cdr3_aa: CASSDEREQFF
d_call: NA
j_call: TRBJ2-1
v_call: TRBV12-3/TRBV12-4
clone_size: many

cdr3_nt: TGCAGTGCTAGAGTCCGGGACCCAGATACGCAGTATTTT
cdr3_aa: CSARVRDPDTQYF
d_call: NA
j_call: TRBJ2-3
v_call: TRBV20-1
clone_size: many

cdr3_nt: TGCAGTGCTAGAAGTCGGACAGGGTCGTTTGGAAACACCATATATTTT
cdr3_aa: CSARSRTGSFGNTIYF
d_call: TRBD1
j_call: TRBJ1-3
v_call: TRBV20-1
clone_size: NA

cdr3_nt: TGTGCCAGCAGCACCATGTTCAACTACGAGCAGTACTTC
cdr3_aa: CASSTMFNYEQYF
d_call: NA
j_call: TRBJ2-7
v_call: TRBV7-6
clone_size: many

cdr3_nt: TGCGCCAGCAGCTTGGCGGCAATCAGCACAGATACGCAGTATTTT
cdr3_aa: CASSLAAISTDTQYF
d_call: NA
j_call: TRBJ2-3
v_call: TRBV5-1
clone_size: many

cdr3_nt: TGTGCCAGCAGCTTAGCCGGTAACTATGGCTACACCTTC
cdr3_aa: CASSLAGNYGYTF
d_call: NA
j_call: TRBJ1-2
v_call: TRBV11-3
clone_size: many

cdr3_nt: TGTGCCAGCAGCGTCGCCGGGACAGGGGGCTCTGATGAGCAGTTCTTC
cdr3_aa: CASSVAGTGGSDEQFF
d_call: TRBD1
j_call: TRBJ2-1
v_call: TRBV9
clone_size: many

cdr3_nt: TGTGCCAGCAGTACGGGACTGGGCAGGGGCGAGCAGTACTTC
cdr3_aa: CASSTGLGRGEQYF
d_call: NA
j_call: TRBJ2-7
v_call: TRBV27
clone_size: NA

cdr3_nt: TGCGCCAGCAGCTTGGGGGTAGAGTGGCAACAAGAGACCCAGTACTTC
cdr3_aa: CASSLGVEWQQETQYF
d_call: NA
j_call: TRBJ2-5
v_call: TRBV5-1
clone_size: NA

cdr3_nt: TGCGCCAGCAGCACCGGACTAGCCTCCTACAATGAGCAGTTCTTC
cdr3_aa: CASSTGLASYNEQFF
d_call: TRBD2
j_call: TRBJ2-1
v_call: TRBV19
clone_size: many

cdr3_nt: TGTGCCTGGAGTCCCACCCGGACAGGGGGCGCCGGCAATCAGCCCCAGCATTTT
cdr3_aa: CAWSPTRTGGAGNQPQHF
d_call: TRBD1
j_call: TRBJ1-5
v_call: TRBV30
clone_size: many

cdr3_nt: TGTGCCAGCAGTCCCATTGGACAGGCTTCCTCCTACGAGCAGTACTTC
cdr3_aa: CASSPIGQASSYEQYF
d_call: TRBD1
j_call: TRBJ2-7
v_call: TRBV12-3/TRBV12-4
clone_size: many

cdr3_nt: TGTGCCAGCAGCTGGGGGGGCCGGGGAGAGACCCAGTACTTC
cdr3_aa: CASSWGGRGETQYF
d_call: NA
j_call: TRBJ2-5
v_call: TRBV11-2
clone_size: NA

cdr3_nt: TGTGCCAGCAGGATACGACAGGACTACGAGCAGTACTTC
cdr3_aa: CASRIRQDYEQYF
d_call: NA
j_call: TRBJ2-7
v_call: TRBV6-1
clone_size: many

cdr3_nt: TGTGCCAGCAGTAGACAGGGGGCCTATGGCTACACCTTC
cdr3_aa: CASSRQGAYGYTF
d_call: TRBD1
j_call: TRBJ1-2
v_call: TRBV28
clone_size: many

cdr3_nt: TGTGCCTGCGGACTAGCGGGAGGATATAGCACAGATACGCAGTATTTT
cdr3_aa: CACGLAGGYSTDTQYF
d_call: TRBD2
j_call: TRBJ2-3
v_call: TRBV30
clone_size: many

cdr3_nt: TGTGCCAGCACCATGGGACAGGGTAAGCAGCCCCAGCATTTT
cdr3_aa: CASTMGQGKQPQHF
d_call: TRBD1
j_call: TRBJ1-5
v_call: TRBV12-3/TRBV12-4
clone_size: many

cdr3_nt: TGTGCCAGCAGCGGGACGGCCCGCTCCTACGAGCAGTACTTC
cdr3_aa: CASSGTARSYEQYF
d_call: NA
j_call: TRBJ2-7
v_call: TRBV7-8
clone_size: few

cdr3_nt: TGTGCCAGCAGCCAAGGACAACCGGGACAGGGATACGAGCAGTACTTC
cdr3_aa: CASSQGQPGQGYEQYF
d_call: TRBD1
j_call: TRBJ2-7
v_call: TRBV14
clone_size: many

cdr3_nt: TGTGCCAGCAGCTTATACAGAGAGACCCAGTACTTC
cdr3_aa: CASSLYRETQYF
d_call: NA
j_call: TRBJ2-5
v_call: TRBV11-3
clone_size: many

cdr3_nt: TGTGCCAGCAGCCCGGGACCGATCAAACACCACCACGAGACCCAGTACTTC
cdr3_aa: CASSPGPIKHHHETQYF
d_call: NA
j_call: TRBJ2-5
v_call: TRBV5-4
clone_size: NA

cdr3_nt: TGTGCCAGCAGTTACGACAGGGTCACAGATACGCAGTATTTT
cdr3_aa: CASSYDRVTDTQYF
d_call: TRBD1
j_call: TRBJ2-3
v_call: TRBV6-2/TRBV6-3
clone_size: many

cdr3_nt: TGTGCCAGCTCGACAGGGCGGACAAACCCCTACAATGAGCAGTTCTTC
cdr3_aa: CASSTGRTNPYNEQFF
d_call: TRBD1
j_call: TRBJ2-1
v_call: TRBV18
clone_size: NA

cdr3_nt: TGTGCCACCAGCAGAGGGACAGGAGACACCGGGGAGCTGTTTTTT
cdr3_aa: CATSRGTGDTGELFF
d_call: TRBD1
j_call: TRBJ2-2
v_call: TRBV15
clone_size: NA

cdr3_nt: TGTGCCAGCAGCCCAGGGACAGGGGGCTCTAATGAAAAACTGTTTTTT
cdr3_aa: CASSPGTGGSNEKLFF
d_call: TRBD1
j_call: TRBJ1-4
v_call: TRBV5-4
clone_size: few

cdr3_nt: TGTGCCAGCAGCTCGGGGGACAAAACTAGCACAGATACGCAGTATTTT
cdr3_aa: CASSSGDKTSTDTQYF
d_call: NA
j_call: TRBJ2-3
v_call: TRBV11-2
clone_size: many

cdr3_nt: TGTGCCAGCAGTTACTCTCGGACAGGGGGGCAAGAGACCCAGTACTTC
cdr3_aa: CASSYSRTGGQETQYF
d_call: TRBD1
j_call: TRBJ2-5
v_call: TRBV6-5
clone_size: many

cdr3_nt: TGTGCCAGCAGTTTCTTACACGAGCAGTACTTC
cdr3_aa: CASSFLHEQYF
d_call: NA
j_call: TRBJ2-7
v_call: TRBV28
clone_size: many

cdr3_nt: TGTGCCAGCAGCCAAGGAGTCAGGGCGGGTGGCTACACCTTC
cdr3_aa: CASSQGVRAGGYTF
d_call: NA
j_call: TRBJ1-2
v_call: TRBV3-1
clone_size: few

cdr3_nt: TGTGCCAGTAGTATCCCCGGCGGGGGGGGCGGTCAGCCCCAGCATTTT
cdr3_aa: CASSIPGGGGGQPQHF
d_call: NA
j_call: TRBJ1-5
v_call: TRBV19
clone_size: NA